Listed here is a single T cell receptor (beta chain). The CDR3 consists of 14 residues. The germline CDR1 and CDR2 sequences are SGHNT and YYREEE (reference sequence). The germline V and J ends were trimmed by 7 bases and 1 base, with 15 bases remaining between them. This entry belongs to a study of OX40 agonist ivuxolimab in advanced cancers. Repertoires were generated with immunoSEQ multiplex PCR, while TCRdb's copy carries only in-frame clones and drops some. The sample comprises about 53,000 clones, around 90% of which are singletons, and 11% rests with the top ten. Exclusion applied to patients with autoimmune disease history or systemic immunosuppression.

The receptor was derived from an adult with an advanced solid tumor such as melanoma, head and neck, liver or kidney cancer. Sequenced here: CD4+ or CD8+ T cells sorted from blood, sampled in a trial of the OX40 agonist ivuxolimab. The rearrangement links TRBV5-4 to TRBJ2-7, with D possibly being TRBD2 (6 bases). CDR3 sequence (DNA): TGTGCCAGCCAGGATACTAGCACTTCCTACGAGCAGTACTTC. It is translated as CASQDTSTSYEQYF.